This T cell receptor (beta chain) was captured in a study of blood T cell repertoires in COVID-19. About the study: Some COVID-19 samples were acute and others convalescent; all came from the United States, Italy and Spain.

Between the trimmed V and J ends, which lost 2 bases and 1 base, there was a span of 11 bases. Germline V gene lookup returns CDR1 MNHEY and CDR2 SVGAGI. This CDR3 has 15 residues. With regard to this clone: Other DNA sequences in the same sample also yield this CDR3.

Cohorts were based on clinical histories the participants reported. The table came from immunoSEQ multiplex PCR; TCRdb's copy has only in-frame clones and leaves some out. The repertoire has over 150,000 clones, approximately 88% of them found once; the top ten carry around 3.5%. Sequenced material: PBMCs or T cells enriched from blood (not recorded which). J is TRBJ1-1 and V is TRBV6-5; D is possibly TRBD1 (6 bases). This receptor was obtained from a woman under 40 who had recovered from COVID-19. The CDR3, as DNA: TGTGCCAGCAGTTACGGGGGACATCCGAACACTGAAGCTTTCTTT. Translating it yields CASSYGGHPNTEAFF.